This TCR beta chain comes out of a study of shared clonotypes between healthy human individuals. Study at large: Aged between 18 and 49, the donors were two women and a few men. Study-wide results and caveats: In a handful of donors, 4.5% to 5.5% of naive CD4 clonotypes appeared in common.

Those who donated were healthy HIV-negative adults, with no recent acute infections or vaccinations reported. Trimming took 11 bases from V and 4 from J; bases not matched to a gene: 11. Germline CDR1 and CDR2: MNHNS and SASEGT. The CDR3 runs 14 residues. The data were produced by immunoSEQ multiplex PCR, yet TCRdb's version contains in-frame clones alone and is incomplete. The sample shows 550,000 to 700,000 clones, about 80% of them seen only once. A word on this clone: As yet, its antigen is unknown.

The chain joins TRBV6-1 to TRBJ2-7, with 10 positions matching TRBD1. Sequenced sample: memory CD4+ T cells sorted from blood. The subset here: CD45RA-negative fraction. The receptor's source is a woman aged 25-40 years in good health. For the CDR3, the DNA is TGTGCCGCCCACCCCGGGACAGGGGTTTACGAGCAGTACTTC. Protein product: CAAHPGTGVYEQYF.